Detailed here is one T cell receptor (beta chain). This record comes from a study of blood T cell repertoires in COVID-19. Only in-frame clones appear in the TCRdb table, and some are missing; sequencing was by immunoSEQ multiplex PCR. The sample lists approximately 50,000 clones, around 81% occurring once. V lost 5 bases to trimming and J lost 1 base, with 12 bases between them. Germline loops: CDR1 MGHRA, CDR2 YSYEKL. The CDR3 covers 15 residues. The sample comprised peripheral blood. The chain has TRBV4-1 and TRBJ1-5, with a tentative D call TRBD1 (6 bases). The clonotype was recovered from an elderly woman with COVID-19, enrolled during active disease. The CDR3 sequence is CASSFEGGSNQPQHF. The DNA of the CDR3 is TGCGCCAGCAGCTTCGAAGGGGGAAGCAATCAGCCCCAGCATTTT.